This T cell receptor (beta chain) was recorded in a study of human T cells and chemical hapten exposure. It was from unfractionated whole blood that total RNA was extracted. Individual cDNA molecules had unique molecular identifiers attached to them by the library. In the original analysis: Per-sample TCR counts ranged from about 23,224 to 750,000, median approximately 98,000. TCRdb re-called the 5' RACE reads through MiXCR, storing one row per CDR3 protein. TCRdb's processing, not the study's, gives the V and J calls here. The sample carries fewer than 150,000 distinct CDR3 sequences, approximately 20% recorded once. Germline V lookup: CDR1 LGHDT, CDR2 YNNKEL (reference sequence). CDR3 length: 22 residues. The junction had 18 bases not matched to a gene; V was cut back by 0 bases and J by 0 bases.

This TCR was sampled from a human donor in good health. The chain uses TRBV3-1 and TRBJ2-1; 9 bases align to TRBD2. Written as DNA, the CDR3 is TGTGCCAGCAGCCAAGAGTGGAAGTTAGCGGGAGTCGGGGAGAGCTCCTACAATGAGCAGTTCTTC. Protein sequence: CASSQEWKLAGVGESSYNEQFF.